The 26 T cell receptor beta chains below were found in one sample sequenced in a study of post-analysis software for immune sequencing data. Study-level points and caveats: Roughly 5 TRBV segments occurring more often in patients than controls included TRBV5-6, TRBV5-1 and TRBV20-1.

Unique molecular identifiers were present in the TCR beta cDNA libraries. TCRdb reprocessed the PCR reads with MiXCR, giving one entry per CDR3 protein. Altogether roughly 600,000 distinct CDR3 sequences are present, around 44% being singletons, with the ten largest covering about 1.5%. These receptors' antigens are unknown. Sequences were obtained from blood. These receptors originate from a girl aged 10 to 17 with multiple sclerosis.

The rearrangement links TRBV29-1 to TRBJ2-7, with 9 bases fitting TRBD1. CDR1 is SQVTM and CDR2 is ANQGSEA in the germline V gene. V lost 4 bases to trimming and J lost 5 bases; unmatched junction nucleotides: 9. This CDR3 spans 14 amino acids. The CDR3 DNA is TGCAGCGTTGGAGACAGGGGGTTAGTCGACGAGCAGTACTTC. Translated: CSVGDRGLVDEQYF.

V gene TRBV7-9 combines with J gene TRBJ2-1, with 12 bases fitting TRBD2. The CDR3 loop spans 15 amino acids. CDR1 SEHNR and CDR2 FQNEAQ come from the germline V gene (reference sequence). J was trimmed by 10 bases and V by 5 bases; bases with no gene match: 9. CDR3 DNA sequence: TGTGCCAGCAGCACAGTCAGACTAGCGGGAGAAGAGCAGTTCTTC. Its protein product is CASSTVRLAGEEQFF.

This clonotype came up once. This may be a read error, as it is one base from a much larger clone. V usage is TRBV15 and J usage is TRBJ2-3, with no clear D. Germline V gene lookup returns CDR1 LNHNV and CDR2 YYDKDF (reference sequence). CDR3 length equals 14 residues. Trimming took off 0 bases at V and 8 bases at J, with 12 bases between the two ends. This CDR3 reads CATSRDGSAGTQYF. The CDR3 DNA sequence: TGTGCCACCAGCAGAGATGGTTCAGCAGGTACGCAGTATTTT. Together with reference TRBV15 and TRBJ2-3, the CDR3 gives the full variable domain: DAMVIQNPRYQVTQFGKPVTLSCSQTLNHNVMYWYQQKSSQAPKLLFHYYDKDFNNEADTPDNFQSRRPNTSFCFLDIRSPGLGDTAMYLCATSRDGSAGTQYFGPGTRLTVL.

The chain links TRBV5-6 to TRBJ1-2; TRBD1 aligns across 7 bases. Looked up from germline, CDR1 is SGHDT and CDR2 is YYEEEE. J lost 2 bases, V lost 3 bases, and 7 bases had no gene match. The CDR3 spans 15 residues. CDR3 protein: CASSWAWDSNYGYTF. Here the CDR3 DNA reads TGTGCCAGCAGCTGGGCTTGGGACAGCAACTATGGCTACACCTTC.

This sequence joins TRBV12-3 or TRBV12-4 and TRBJ2-1; perhaps TRBD1 as D (6 bases). CDR3 length equals 15 residues. Trimming left V 6 bases short and J 10 bases short, with 22 bases between. CDR3 loop: CASSYREILFLEQFF. Written as DNA, the CDR3 is TGTGCCAGCAGCTACAGGGAGATACTATTCTTGGAGCAGTTCTTC.

The chain recombines TRBV27 with TRBJ2-3, with TRBD1 as a possible D gene (5 bases). The CDR3 is 12 residues long. Germline values: CDR1 MNHEY, CDR2 SMNVEV (reference sequence). With 6 bases removed from V and 9 bases from J, the gap between germline ends came to 13 bases. The CDR3 bases are TGTGCCAGCAGCCCCAGGGTCGGAACGCAGTATTTT. It is translated as CASSPRVGTQYF.

The V gene is TRBV5-1, the J gene TRBJ2-3, with 10 bases matching TRBD2. In germline, CDR1 is SGHRS, CDR2 YFSETQ. Trimming cost V 6 bases and J 2 bases; bases outside gene matches: 9. This CDR3 has 16 residues. CDR3: CASTASSGGVTDTQYF. CDR3 nucleotides: TGCGCCAGCACCGCCTCTAGCGGGGGAGTCACAGATACGCAGTATTTT.

This chain connects TRBV4-2 to TRBJ2-3, with no clear D. V was trimmed by 0 bases and J by 6 bases, leaving 10 bases between them. The CDR3 covers 14 residues. The germline CDR1 and CDR2 sequences are LGHNA and YNFKEQ. This CDR3 is CASSQDRGSDTQYF. The CDR3 DNA reads as TGTGCCAGCAGCCAAGATCGTGGGTCGGATACGCAGTATTTT.

This clonotype turned up a few times. V is TRBV10-3 and J is TRBJ2-3, with 10 nucleotides matching TRBD1. Trimming took 0 bases from V and 3 from J; bases not matched to a gene: 6. This CDR3 is built from 17 residues. Germline CDR1 ENHRY, CDR2 SYGVKD. The CDR3 nucleotides are TGTGCCATCAGTGAGTCTCGTGGGACAGGGGAAACAGATACGCAGTATTTT. Translation gives CAISESRGTGETDTQYF.

The chain is built from TRBV28 and TRBJ2-3; D is perhaps TRBD1 (6 bases). Trimming left V 7 bases short and J 6 bases short, with 20 bases between. The CDR3 consists of 15 residues. Germline assignment: CDR1 MDHEN and CDR2 SYDVKM. The CDR3 spells CASIQAGTRTDTQYF. In nucleotides, the CDR3 is TGTGCCAGCATCCAAGCCGGGACACGGACCGATACGCAGTATTTT. Full variable domain (outside the CDR3, taken from reference TRBV28 and TRBJ2-3): DVKVTQSSRYLVKRTGEKVFLECVQDMDHENMFWYRQDPGLGLRLIYFSYDVKMKEKGDIPEGYSVSREKKERFSLILESASTNQTSMYLCASIQAGTRTDTQYFGPGTRLTVL.

Remarks on this clonotype: Given the absence of the conserved phenylalanine or tryptophan at the CDR3 end, a read error is likely. J is TRBJ1-2 and V is TRBV20-1; 8 bases fit TRBD1. The CDR3 is 13 residues long. CDR1 is DFQATT, CDR2 SNEGSKA, per germline (reference sequence). J gave up 9 bases and V 4 bases, and 10 bases lay outside the gene matches. The CDR3 protein is CSANGQGANRYTL. CDR3 DNA: TGCAGTGCTAATGGGCAGGGGGCTAATCGCTACACCTTA.

This clonotype came up once. V and J are TRBV11-2 and TRBJ1-2; 8 bases line up with TRBD1. V shed 3 bases, J shed 4 bases, and the junction held 7 bases outside the gene matches. This CDR3 is built from 15 residues. Germline lookup yields CDR1 SGHAT and CDR2 FQNNGV. The CDR3 DNA reads TGTGCCAGCAGCTTGGAGACAGGGGTCCTCTATGGCTACACCTTC. Protein product: CASSLETGVLYGYTF.

The chain combines TRBV12-3 or TRBV12-4 with TRBJ1-1; 7 bases fit TRBD1. There are 14 residues in the CDR3. The junction had 6 bases not matched to a gene; V was cut back by 6 bases and J by 2 bases. CDR3 bases: TGTGCCAGCAGGGCCCGGACAGGTAACACTGAAGCTTTCTTT. Translation gives CASRARTGNTEAFF.

This clonotype was detected only a few times. Sequence at one end of the junction differs from germline and may be a read error. The V call is TRBV5-4, the J call TRBJ2-3; 8 bases align to TRBD2. The CDR3 length is 15 residues. Germline CDR1 SGHNT, CDR2 YYREEE (reference sequence). This CDR3 reads CASSRPAGATDTQYF. For the CDR3, the DNA is TGTGCCAGCAGCAGACCAGCGGGGGCCACAGATACTCAGTATTTT.

This clonotype was seen a few times. The chain carries TRBV6-5 and TRBJ2-4; no clear D. The germline V gene encodes CDR1 MNHEY and CDR2 SVGAGI. V was shortened by 6 bases and J by 2 bases, with 11 bases between the two germline ends. There are 14 residues in the CDR3. The CDR3 nucleotides are TGTGCCAGCAGCCCCATCCAGACCAAAAACATTCAGTACTTC. Translation gives CASSPIQTKNIQYF.

This clonotype was seen a few times. The rearrangement links TRBV5-1 to TRBJ1-2, with D unclear. Trimming cost V 6 bases and J 4 bases, with 16 bases left between them. Looked up from germline, CDR1 is SGHRS and CDR2 is YFSETQ. The CDR3 totals 14 residues. In nucleotides, the CDR3 is TGCGCCAGCACACCGGAGGTTTTAGGCTATGGCTACACCTTC. Translation: CASTPEVLGYGYTF.

The chain links TRBV21-1 to TRBJ2-7; no check of the table's D call, TRBD1, against the DNA was made. TRBV21-1 is termed a pseudogene. This CDR3 region has 15 residues. Here the CDR3 reads CASTAGQGKDYEQYF. In nucleotides, the CDR3 is TGTGCCAGCACCGCCGGACAGGGAAAGGACTACGAGCAGTACTTC.

This clonotype was found a few times. The rearrangement uses TRBV3-1 and TRBJ2-1, with a weak D call TRBD1 (5 bases). The CDR3 has 15 residues. V lost 2 bases and J 6 bases, leaving 14 bases between the germline ends. Germline CDR1 and CDR2: LGHDT and YNNKEL (reference sequence). CDR3 DNA: TGTGCCAGCAGCCAATTGGGCAGGGCAGGCAATGAGCAGTTCTTC. It encodes CASSQLGRAGNEQFF.

The genes are TRBV6-4 and TRBJ2-2, with 7 nucleotides matching TRBD1. Trimming removed 5 bases from V and 6 bases from J; junction bases left unmatched: 12. Germline CDR1 is MRHNA and CDR2 is SNTAGT. The CDR3 has 16 residues. The CDR3 protein is CASSPLTGSRAGELFF. CDR3 DNA: TGTGCCAGCAGTCCCTTGACAGGGAGTCGTGCCGGGGAGCTGTTTTTT.

The sample holds a few counts of this clonotype. The V gene is TRBV2, the J gene TRBJ1-4; 9 bases fit TRBD1. V gave up 6 bases and J gave up 4 bases; unmatched junction bases: 9. This CDR3 spans 16 amino acids. Germline loops: CDR1 SNHLY, CDR2 FYNNEI. The CDR3 nucleotides read TGTGCCAGCAGGACCGTGGGGGACAGGGTTAATGAAAAACTGTTTTTT. As protein: CASRTVGDRVNEKLFF.

Only a few counts were recorded for this clonotype. The V and J genes are TRBV7-9 and TRBJ2-5, with 8 bases lining up with TRBD1. The length of the CDR3 is 16 residues. V trimming: 5 bases; J trimming: 5 bases; junction bases outside the gene matches: 13. The germline CDR1 and CDR2 sequences are SEHNR and FQNEAQ (reference sequence). CDR3 residues: CASSRLTQGARETQYF. The CDR3 DNA follows: TGTGCCAGCAGCCGCCTTACCCAGGGGGCGCGGGAGACCCAGTACTTC.

The chain carries TRBV12-3 or TRBV12-4 and TRBJ1-6; D call uncertain. V was shortened by 5 bases and J by 6 bases, with 17 bases between the two germline ends. The CDR3 sequence is 16 residues long. The chain's CDR3 is CASSRLGLTSNSPLHF. The CDR3 DNA follows: TGTGCCAGCAGTCGACTGGGCCTCACCTCTAATTCACCCCTCCACTTT.

This clonotype was recorded a few times. The chain joins TRBV27 to TRBJ2-7; 9 bases line up with TRBD2. V lost 4 bases and J lost 3; bases outside the gene matches: 7. The CDR3 has 15 amino acids. Germline loops: CDR1 MNHEY, CDR2 SMNVEV (reference sequence). The CDR3 region has the DNA TGTGCCAGCAGTTCCCCCGGACTAGCGCACTACGAGCAGTACTTC. It is translated as CASSSPGLAHYEQYF.

The DNA of the CDR3 is TGTGCCAGCAGCTTAAACGTACCCATGAACACTGAAGCTTTCTTT. Protein product: CASSLNVPMNTEAFF. The chain recombines TRBV7-8 with TRBJ1-1; D is undetermined. CDR1 is SGHVS and CDR2 is FQNEAQ in the germline V gene. The CDR3 contains 15 residues. V lost 2 bases and J 0 bases, leaving 10 bases between the germline ends.

The rearrangement joins TRBV20-1 to TRBJ2-3; 10 nucleotides match TRBD2. J lost 1 base, V lost 4 bases, and 8 bases had no gene match. The CDR3 spans 16 residues. CDR1 is DFQATT and CDR2 is SNEGSKA in the germline V gene (reference sequence). The CDR3 protein is CSAIEGGTSGTDTQYF. CDR3 in DNA: TGCAGTGCTATTGAGGGCGGGACTAGCGGCACAGATACGCAGTATTTT.

With respect to this clonotype: A much bigger clone sits one base away, suggesting this may be a read error. This chain connects TRBV29-1 to TRBJ2-1; D not resolved. This CDR3 is 15 amino acids long. Germline V gene data show CDR1 as SQVTM and CDR2 as ANQGSEA. Between the trimmed V and J ends, which lost 0 bases and 6 bases, there was a span of 15 bases. In DNA form, the CDR3 reads TGCAGCGTTGAAGATCAAGGAACCTCCAGCAATGAGCAGTTCTTC. Its translation: CSVEDQGTSSNEQFF.